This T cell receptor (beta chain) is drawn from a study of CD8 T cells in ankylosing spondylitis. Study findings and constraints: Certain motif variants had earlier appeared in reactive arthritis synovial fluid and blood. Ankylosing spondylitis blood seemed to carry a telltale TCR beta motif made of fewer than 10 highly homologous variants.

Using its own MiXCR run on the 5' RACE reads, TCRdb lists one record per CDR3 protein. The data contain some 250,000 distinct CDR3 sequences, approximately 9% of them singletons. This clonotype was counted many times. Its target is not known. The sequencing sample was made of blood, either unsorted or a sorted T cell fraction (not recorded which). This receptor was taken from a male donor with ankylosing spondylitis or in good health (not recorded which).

The CDR3 coding sequence is TGTGCCAGCAGCGTAGGGGACAGGGGTAATCAGCCCCAGCATTTT. This encodes CASSVGDRGNQPQHF. This chain connects TRBV9 to TRBJ1-5; 10 positions match TRBD1. The CDR3 sequence is 15 residues long. Germline CDR1 and CDR2: SGDLS and YYNGEE. V lost 0 bases, J lost 4 bases, and 1 base stayed unmatched.